The 21 T cell receptor beta chains below all came from one sample that was sequenced in a study of blood T cell repertoires in COVID-19. Only in-frame clones appear in the TCRdb table, and some are missing; sequencing was by immunoSEQ multiplex PCR. Here the sample spans fewer than 65,000 clones, around 93% being singletons. Source material: peripheral blood. Receptors were obtained from a man aged 45-60 years with acute or convalescent COVID-19.

The chain links TRBV18 to TRBJ2-7; a weak D match, TRBD1 (5 bases). The V and J ends lost 0 bases and 4 bases respectively, with 7 bases between them. Germline CDR1 KGHSH, CDR2 LQKENI. This CDR3 has 13 amino acids. The CDR3 DNA reads TGTGCCAGCTCACCACCAGGGGCGTACGAGCAGTACTTC. It is translated as CASSPPGAYEQYF. The full variable domain, with the rest looked up from reference TRBV18 and TRBJ2-7, is NAGVMQNPRHLVRRRGQEARLRCSPMKGHSHVYWYRQLPEEGLKFMVYLQKENIIDESGMPKERFSAEFPKEGPSILRIQQVVRGDSAAYFCASSPPGAYEQYFGPGTRLTVT.

The chain links TRBV10-2 to TRBJ2-1, with TRBD2 matching over 8 bases. The CDR3 loop spans 16 amino acids. Germline loops: CDR1 WSHSY, CDR2 SAAADI. V gave up 7 bases and J gave up 6 bases; unmatched junction bases: 14. Here the CDR3 DNA reads TGCGCCAGCACCTCGAATGGGGCGGGGGGATTCAATGAGCAGTTCTTC. Translation: CASTSNGAGGFNEQFF.

The chain joins TRBV20-1 to TRBJ2-7, with 10 bases identical to TRBD1. The CDR3 contains 15 residues. V shed 3 bases and J 0 bases; nucleotides not matched to a gene: 5. Germline CDR1 is DFQATT and CDR2 is SNEGSKA (reference sequence). This CDR3 reads CSASADRGVSYEQYF. The CDR3 nucleotides are TGCAGTGCTAGTGCGGACAGGGGGGTCTCCTACGAGCAGTACTTC.

V usage is TRBV5-1 and J usage is TRBJ2-3; TRBD2 aligns across 10 bases. The CDR3 has 18 residues. Per the germline V gene, CDR1 is SGHRS and CDR2 is YFSETQ. The junction had 12 bases not matched to a gene; V was cut back by 5 bases and J by 0 bases. The CDR3 region has the DNA TGCGCCAGCAGGCCACAGCCACTAGCGGGACCTAGCACAGATACGCAGTATTTT. It translates to CASRPQPLAGPSTDTQYF.

The chain employs TRBV7-3 and TRBJ2-1; D may be TRBD2 (5 bases). The length of the CDR3 is 16 residues. Germline values: CDR1 SGHTA, CDR2 FQGTGA. V was shortened by 1 base and J by 8 bases, with 18 bases between the two germline ends. CDR3 nucleotide sequence: TGTGCCAGCAGCTTAATAGGGCAACGAGCCGGGGATGAGCAGTTCTTC. Translated, it gives CASSLIGQRAGDEQFF.

The rearrangement links TRBV19 to TRBJ2-2; 7 positions agree with TRBD2. This CDR3 comprises 16 residues. V trimming: 4 bases; J trimming: 1 base; junction bases outside the gene matches: 6. Germline CDR1 reads LNHDA; CDR2 reads SQIVND (reference sequence). The chain's CDR3 is CASSTQGLQNTGELFF. CDR3 bases: TGTGCCAGTAGTACCCAGGGACTACAGAACACCGGGGAGCTGTTTTTT.

The gene calls are TRBV3-1 (or the pseudogene TRBV3-2) and TRBJ1-2; D gene ambiguous. Germline V CDR1 and CDR2: LGHDT, YNNKEL (reference sequence). V was cut by 1 base and J by 4 bases, with 7 bases left in between. There are 13 residues in the CDR3. The CDR3 DNA sequence: TGTGCCAGCAGCCAAGTGGGAGGCTATGGCTACACCTTC. Protein product: CASSQVGGYGYTF.

This chain uses TRBV6-6 with TRBJ2-3; perhaps TRBD2 as D (7 bases). V lost 2 bases and J 2 bases, leaving 14 bases between the germline ends. The CDR3 is made up of 16 amino acids. CDR1 and CDR2 (germline): MNHNY, SVGAGI (reference sequence). The CDR3 loop reads CASSYGGGGSTDTQYF. The DNA for the CDR3 is TGTGCCAGCAGTTACGGAGGGGGGGGGTCCACAGATACGCAGTATTTT.

The chain uses TRBV4-2 and TRBJ1-5; 7 positions agree with TRBD1. Germline V gene lookup returns CDR1 LGHNA and CDR2 YNFKEQ. There are 17 residues in the CDR3. Losses at the gene ends were 0 bases for V and 3 bases for J; bases not matched to a gene: 8. DNA of the CDR3: TGTGCCAGCAGCCAAGAACCAGGGGACAGCCCCAATCAGCCCCAGCATTTT. This translates into CASSQEPGDSPNQPQHF.

This clone occurred once. This sequence joins TRBV14 and TRBJ1-2; D gene unclear. Germline values: CDR1 SGHDN, CDR2 FVKESK. The germline V and J ends were trimmed by 0 bases and 8 bases, with 10 bases remaining between them. The CDR3 has 13 amino acids. The CDR3 DNA follows: TGTGCCAGCAGCCAAGAACGGGTCGGGGGCTACACCTTC. Translated, it gives CASSQERVGGYTF.

The CDR3 coding sequence is TGTGCCAGCAGTACCCTCGGGACAGGACGATACGAGCAGTACTTC. It codes for CASSTLGTGRYEQYF. The gene calls are TRBV5-8 and TRBJ2-7; 8 bases agree with TRBD1. V gave up 5 bases and J gave up 4 bases; unmatched junction bases: 11. Germline assignment: CDR1 SGHTS and CDR2 YDEGEE. The CDR3 has 15 amino acids. Based on the CDR3 plus reference TRBV5-8 and TRBJ2-7, the full variable domain is EAGVTQSPTHLIKTRGQQATLRCSPISGHTSVYWYQQALGLGLQFLLWYDEGEERNRGNFPPRFSGRQFPNYSSELNVNALELEDSALYLCASSTLGTGRYEQYFGPGTRLTVT.

The table lists this clone with a count of one. The genes are TRBV19 and TRBJ2-1; 7 bases match TRBD2. J gave up 0 bases and V 11 bases, and 4 bases lay outside the gene matches. CDR1 LNHDA and CDR2 SQIVND come from the germline V gene (reference sequence). This CDR3 spans 13 amino acids. The CDR3 region is CAARGSSYNEQFF. CDR3 nucleotide sequence: TGTGCCGCGCGGGGGAGCTCCTACAATGAGCAGTTCTTC.

The chain combines TRBV7-3 with TRBJ2-1, with 9 bases aligning to TRBD1. V shed 5 bases, J shed 9 bases, and the junction held 8 bases outside the gene matches. The CDR3 spans 14 residues. In germline, CDR1 is SGHTA, CDR2 FQGTGA. The CDR3 DNA sequence: TGTGCCAGCAGCCCCGGGACAGGGTCGACTGAGCAGTTCTTC. Translated, it gives CASSPGTGSTEQFF. Combining the CDR3 with reference TRBV7-3 and TRBJ2-1 gives the whole variable domain GAGVSQTPSNKVTEKGKYVELRCDPISGHTALYWYRQSLGQGPEFLIYFQGTGAADDSGLPNDRFFAVRPEGSVSTLKIQRTERGDSAVYLCASSPGTGSTEQFFGPGTRLTVL.

The chain uses TRBV18 and TRBJ2-2; D uncertain. Trimming took 0 bases from V and 0 from J, leaving 5 bases between them. In germline, CDR1 is KGHSH, CDR2 LQKENI. The CDR3 spans 15 residues. The CDR3 DNA follows: TGTGCCAGCTCACCACCACTATCGAACACCGGGGAGCTGTTTTTT. Translating gives CASSPPLSNTGELFF.

V is TRBV18 and J is TRBJ1-5; D unresolved. There are 13 residues in the CDR3. Germline CDR1 KGHSH, CDR2 LQKENI. The ends were cut back, 4 bases at V and 3 bases at J, with 7 bases in the middle. CDR3 bases: TGTGCCAGCTCACTGGGCCTCAATCAGCCCCAGCATTTT. Translated, it gives CASSLGLNQPQHF.

This clone showed up just once. This chain connects TRBV12-5 to TRBJ1-2; possibly TRBD1 for D (6 bases). The CDR3 spans 13 residues. Germline-derived CDR1 and CDR2 are LGHNT and FRNRAP. Trimming took 3 bases from V and 5 from J, leaving 10 bases between them. CDR3 protein: CASGLGQNYGYTF. In nucleotides, the CDR3 is TGTGCTAGTGGTTTAGGACAGAATTATGGCTACACCTTC. Together with reference TRBV12-5 and TRBJ1-2, the CDR3 gives the full variable domain: DARVTQTPRHKVTEMGQEVTMRCQPILGHNTVFWYRQTMMQGLELLAYFRNRAPLDDSGMPKDRFSAEMPDATLATLKIQPSEPRDSAVYFCASGLGQNYGYTFGSGTRLTVV.

The chain links TRBV7-9 to TRBJ2-7, with D perhaps matching TRBD2 (5 bases). Germline CDR1 SEHNR, CDR2 FQNEAQ (reference sequence). Between the trimmed V and J ends, which lost 4 bases and 3 bases, there was a span of 25 bases. The CDR3 is 18 residues long. The CDR3 protein is CASSSVTLPSVGNYEQYF. In DNA, the CDR3 is TGTGCCAGCAGCTCCGTGACATTACCGTCCGTCGGGAACTACGAGCAGTACTTC.

This chain joins TRBV29-1 and TRBJ2-2; 12 nucleotides line up with TRBD2. This CDR3 has 15 amino acids. The V segment lost 3 bases and the J segment 4 bases; nucleotides outside the gene matches: 3. CDR1 SQVTM and CDR2 ANQGSEA come from the germline V gene. The CDR3, as DNA: TGCAGCGTTGAGAGGACTAGCGGGGCCACCGGGGAGCTGTTTTTT. Residues: CSVERTSGATGELFF.

The table lists this clone with a few counts. The chain carries TRBV11-2 and TRBJ1-1; TRBD1 matches at 8 bases. After removal of 0 bases from V and 5 bases from J, the junction contained 11 bases not matched to a gene. The CDR3 has 17 residues. Per germline, CDR1 SGHAT and CDR2 FQNNGV. CDR3 nucleotide sequence: TGTGCCAGCAGCTTAGACCGTCGGACAGGGCGGGTGACTGAAGCTTTCTTT. It codes for CASSLDRRTGRVTEAFF.

The chain is built from TRBV25-1 and TRBJ1-4; D gene uncertain. The V gene's germline CDR1 is MGHDK and CDR2 SYGVNS. Trimming removed 1 base at V and 7 bases at J, with 13 bases between. The CDR3 totals 15 residues. CDR3 bases: TGTGCCAGCAGTGAATCGGGAAGATCGCGTGAAAAACTGTTTTTT. It codes for CASSESGRSREKLFF.

The V gene is TRBV19, the J gene TRBJ1-6; D possibly corresponds to TRBD1 (6 bases). The CDR3 is made up of 15 amino acids. Germline V CDR1 and CDR2: LNHDA, SQIVND (reference sequence). V gave up 1 base and J gave up 6 bases, with 10 bases separating them. CDR3: CASSIGDRINSPLHF. CDR3 nucleotide sequence: TGTGCCAGTAGTATAGGCGACAGGATTAATTCACCCCTCCACTTT.